This TCR beta chain originates from a study of T cell responses to AZD1222 COVID-19 vaccine. Germline V gene lookup returns CDR1 SGHDN and CDR2 FVKESK. The V end was cut by 10 bases, the J end by 0 bases, with 7 bases between. This CDR3 is 12 amino acids long. Profiling relied on immunoSEQ multiplex PCR, and the TCRdb table lists in-frame clones only, not all of them. This table holds tens of thousands of clones, around 84% found once. Sequencing used peripheral blood, obtained on day 0 of AZD1222 vaccination. This sequence joins TRBV14 and TRBJ1-5; D ambiguous. The receptor was isolated from an adult in good health. The CDR3 here is CATPSSNQPQHF. The DNA for the CDR3 is TGTGCCACCCCTAGTAGCAATCAGCCCCAGCATTTT.